The 3 T cell receptor beta chains presented below share a single source sample, sequenced in a study of metastatic and nonmetastatic thyroid tumors. TCRdb reanalyzed the PCR reads with MiXCR. Here the sample spans about 43,000 clones, less than 3.5% being singletons. All patients were treatment-naive before thyroid surgery. Specimen: blood. The origin of the receptors is a female donor with papillary thyroid cancer or a benign thyroid nodule (not recorded which). Some clones in this sample may be carry-over from other donors' samples.

The V and J genes are TRBV10-1 and TRBJ2-2; weak D call: TRBD1 (6 bases). Looked up from germline, CDR1 is WNHNN and CDR2 is SYGVQD (reference sequence). The CDR3 runs 13 residues. V gave up 5 bases and J gave up 5 bases, with 9 bases separating them. The CDR3 sequence is CASSKTGTGELFF. DNA of the CDR3: TGCGCCAGCAGTAAAACAGGGACCGGGGAGCTGTTTTTT.

CDR3: CASNIEYSGSEQFF. The CDR3, as DNA: TGTGCCAGTAATATTGAGTATTCGGGAAGTGAGCAGTTCTTC. The genes are TRBV19 and TRBJ2-1; tentative D call: TRBD2 (5 bases). The ends were cut back, 7 bases at V and 9 bases at J, with 19 bases in the middle. This CDR3 region has 14 residues. Germline V gene data show CDR1 as LNHDA and CDR2 as SQIVND (reference sequence).

This clone occurred a few times. The chain joins TRBV6-9 to TRBJ1-1; no clear D. This CDR3 region has 17 residues. Germline V gene sequence: CDR1 MNHGY, CDR2 SVAAGI. The V and J ends lost 3 bases and 7 bases respectively, with 24 bases between them. CDR3 in amino acids: CASSYSNRLAKKFEAFF. The CDR3 region has the DNA TGTGCCAGCAGTTACTCGAATCGTTTGGCAAAAAAGTTTGAAGCTTTCTTT.